This T cell receptor (beta chain) was identified during a study of T-cell reconstitution after alpha-beta-depleted transplantation in children. General study points: By one year post-transplant, T-cell counts and diversity largely arose from T cells that were newly produced. High day-60 TCRbeta diversity in some patients came from surviving recipient T cells and thymic progenitors. Reported findings indicate that, about two months after transplant, alpha-beta T cells came from several hundred expanded clones, which were derived from non-depleted graft cells.

The CDR3 sequence is 15 residues long. V lost 6 bases to trimming and J lost 0 bases; unmatched junction nucleotides: 8. Note on this clonotype: Its antigen is unknown.

Using unique molecular identifiers, the investigators prepared the TCRbeta library. TCRdb fed the PCR reads into MiXCR, producing one record per CDR3 protein. The data hold about 400,000 distinct CDR3 sequences, with roughly 17% observed a single time. The sequence was collected from a boy under two years old who had a stem cell transplant for Wiskott-Aldrich syndrome, so the T cells may come from the graft donor. This chain uses TRBV12-3 or TRBV12-4 with TRBJ2-7; 7 bases are shared with TRBD2. The sample in question was PBMCs, mostly from graft donor cells, obtained 360 days after TCRalphabeta/CD19-depleted stem cell transplant. CDR3 region: CASRPPSSGSYEQYF. CDR3 coding DNA: TGTGCCAGCAGGCCGCCCTCTAGCGGCTCCTACGAGCAGTACTTC.